This record concerns one TCR beta chain sequence. The antigen remains undetermined. TCRdb redid the calling of the reads with MiXCR, one entry per CDR3 protein. The sample shows about 180,000 distinct CDR3 sequences, approximately 18% of them seen only once. V lost 2 bases to trimming and J lost 3 bases, with 19 bases between them. The CDR3 runs 18 residues. Germline V lookup: CDR1 MNHEY, CDR2 SVGAGI. This specimen belongs to a study of T cell repertoires in cytomegalovirus infection. Looking at the study overall: Public TCR beta signatures indicated both CMV infection and matching HLA type.

Overall study findings and caveats: Totalled public TCR beta family frequency picked out people who carried CMV plus the relevant HLA. Predominance within the ex vivo response was attributable to HLA-C-restricted CMV-specific TCR beta clonotypes.

The sample consisted of CD8+ T cells from PBMCs. The chain uses TRBV6-5 and TRBJ1-4; D is undetermined. The sequence came from a human donor in good health (CMV status not recorded). Some clones in this sample may be carry-over from other donors' samples. The CDR3 protein is CASSYGPKVNPANEKLFF. Written as DNA, the CDR3 is TGTGCCAGCAGTTACGGCCCAAAAGTGAATCCAGCTAATGAAAAACTGTTTTTT.